This T cell receptor (beta chain) derives from a study of shared clonotypes between healthy human individuals. Clones were read by immunoSEQ multiplex PCR, and TCRdb kept only the in-frame ones, dropping some. In the table there are about 510,000 clones, about four fifths of which are singletons. V lost 2 bases to trimming and J lost 5 bases, with 10 bases between them. The CDR3 is 13 amino acids. Per germline, CDR1 GTSNPN and CDR2 SVGIG (reference sequence). This clone has only a few counts. Material: PBMCs. The chain couples TRBV30 to TRBJ1-5, with D possibly TRBD1 on 5 matching bases. This clonotype was obtained from a middle-aged woman in good health. Some clones in this sample may be carry-over from other donors' samples. For the CDR3, the DNA is TGTGCCTGGAGTCAAACGACAGATCAGCCCCAGCATTTT. It is translated as CAWSQTTDQPQHF.